There are many counts of the clone carrying this TCR beta chain. Its antigen remains unidentified. The sample comes from a study of CD8 T cells in ankylosing spondylitis. The authors made TCR beta libraries by quantitative 5'-RACE with molecular barcodes. TCRdb analysed the 5' RACE reads with MiXCR anew, one entry per CDR3 protein. This sample has approximately 540,000 distinct CDR3 sequences, with roughly an eighth found just once. The study's findings and limits: Disease-linked clones bore a CD8+ phenotype, appearing relatively rarely in peripheral blood. According to the report, clones linked to the disease were significantly enriched in matched synovial fluid samples taken from ankylosing spondylitis patients. A TCR beta motif made of several highly homologous variants seemed typical of ankylosing spondylitis blood.

The CDR3 extends over 17 amino acids. Unmatched junction bases numbered 6, after V lost 2 bases and J lost 0 bases. From germline, CDR1 is KGHSH and CDR2 LQKENI. The clonotype comes from a male donor with ankylosing spondylitis. Material for sequencing was blood, either unsorted or a sorted T cell fraction (not recorded which). The chain is built from TRBV18 and TRBJ1-3, with 8 bases that match TRBD1. The CDR3 nucleotides read TGTGCCAGCTCACCAATCGGGACAGGAGACTCTGGAAACACCATATATTTT. Amino acids: CASSPIGTGDSGNTIYF.